The rows below give T cell receptor beta chains drawn from one sample of a study of OX40 agonist ivuxolimab in advanced cancers. Assay used: immunoSEQ multiplex PCR; TCRdb lists only in-frame clones, some missing. The sample lists tens of thousands of clones, 75% to 90% occurring once. This specimen consisted of CD4+ or CD8+ T cells sorted from blood, obtained in a trial of the OX40 agonist ivuxolimab. The receptors originated from an adult with an advanced solid tumor such as melanoma, head and neck, liver or kidney cancer. Both conserved end residues are part of each CDR3. Fields, in order: CDR3 length, V gene, J gene, D gene, clone size, CDR3 protein, CDR3 DNA. D genes are given only for firm matches. Not all rows give a size; the values are once, few, many and, for expanded clones, a class.

len: 14; v_gene: TRBV6-1; j_gene: TRBJ2-4; d_gene: TRBD1; abundance: NA; CDR3aa: CASSEDRGRDIQYF; CDR3nt: TGTGCCAGCAGTGAAGACAGGGGTCGGGACATTCAGTACTTC
len: 14; v_gene: TRBV19; j_gene: TRBJ1-5; d_gene: NA; abundance: NA; CDR3aa: CASSANQGSQPQHF; CDR3nt: TGTGCCAGTAGTGCGAATCAAGGGAGTCAGCCCCAGCATTTT
len: 16; v_gene: TRBV18; j_gene: TRBJ2-5; d_gene: NA; abundance: NA; CDR3aa: CASSPTWSSRQETQYF; CDR3nt: TGTGCCAGCTCACCAACCTGGTCGTCCCGACAAGAGACCCAGTACTTC
len: 14; v_gene: TRBV7-9; j_gene: TRBJ1-1; d_gene: NA; abundance: NA; CDR3aa: CASSIRSLNTEAFF; CDR3nt: TGTGCCAGCAGTATTCGAAGCCTGAACACTGAAGCTTTCTTT
len: 12; v_gene: TRBV7-9; j_gene: TRBJ1-2; d_gene: NA; abundance: once; CDR3aa: CASSLGFYGYTF; CDR3nt: TGTGCCAGCAGCTTAGGGTTTTATGGCTACACCTTC
len: 14; v_gene: TRBV19; j_gene: TRBJ2-1; d_gene: NA; abundance: once; CDR3aa: CASSISQQNNEQFF; CDR3nt: TGTGCCAGTAGTATATCTCAACAGAACAATGAGCAGTTCTTC
len: 14; v_gene: TRBV11-2; j_gene: TRBJ2-3; d_gene: NA; abundance: NA; CDR3aa: CASSPAGITDTQYF; CDR3nt: TGTGCCAGCAGCCCCGCGGGGATCACAGATACGCAGTATTTT
len: 16; v_gene: TRBV28; j_gene: TRBJ1-3; d_gene: NA; abundance: NA; CDR3aa: CASSPGDLAPGNTIYF; CDR3nt: TGTGCCAGCAGTCCCGGTGACCTAGCCCCTGGAAACACCATATATTTT
len: 13; v_gene: TRBV11-2; j_gene: TRBJ1-3; d_gene: NA; abundance: NA; CDR3aa: CASTTSPGNTIYF; CDR3nt: TGTGCCAGCACCACCTCCCCTGGAAACACCATATATTTT
len: 15; v_gene: TRBV10-1; j_gene: TRBJ2-1; d_gene: TRBD2; abundance: NA; CDR3aa: CASSAAGGSYNEQFF; CDR3nt: TGCGCCAGCAGTGCAGCGGGGGGCTCCTACAATGAGCAGTTCTTC
len: 14; v_gene: TRBV7-9; j_gene: TRBJ2-1; d_gene: NA; abundance: NA; CDR3aa: CASSLRSRDNEQFF; CDR3nt: TGTGCCAGCAGCCTCAGGTCCCGGGACAATGAGCAGTTCTTC
len: 14; v_gene: TRBV27; j_gene: TRBJ2-7; d_gene: TRBD2; abundance: once; CDR3aa: CASSQWGGQYEQYF; CDR3nt: TGTGCCAGCAGCCAGTGGGGGGGTCAGTACGAGCAGTACTTC
len: 13; v_gene: TRBV6-5; j_gene: TRBJ2-1; d_gene: TRBD1; abundance: NA; CDR3aa: CASSDRTGDEQFF; CDR3nt: TGTGCCAGCAGTGACCGGACAGGTGATGAGCAGTTCTTC
len: 13; v_gene: TRBV6-5; j_gene: TRBJ1-1; d_gene: NA; abundance: NA; CDR3aa: CASTSGEGTRAFF; CDR3nt: TGTGCCAGCACTTCAGGGGAGGGGACGAGAGCTTTCTTT
len: 13; v_gene: TRBV4-1; j_gene: TRBJ2-7; d_gene: NA; abundance: NA; CDR3aa: CASSLDVGYEQYF; CDR3nt: TGCGCCAGCAGCCTAGATGTCGGCTACGAGCAGTACTTC
len: 16; v_gene: TRBV21-1; j_gene: TRBJ2-7; d_gene: NA; abundance: NA; CDR3aa: CASRKEGGTGNHEQYF; CDR3nt: TGTGCCAGCAGAAAAGAGGGTGGGACAGGGAACCACGAGCAGTACTTC
len: 16; v_gene: TRBV5-1; j_gene: TRBJ1-4; d_gene: NA; abundance: NA; CDR3aa: CASSLEGSSTNEKLFF; CDR3nt: TGCGCCAGCAGCTTGGAGGGCAGCTCAACTAATGAAAAACTGTTTTTT
len: 16; v_gene: TRBV11-2; j_gene: TRBJ2-3; d_gene: TRBD2; abundance: NA; CDR3aa: CASSPRLAKDTDTQYF; CDR3nt: TGTGCCAGCAGCCCCCGACTAGCTAAAGATACAGATACGCAGTATTTT
len: 15; v_gene: TRBV5-1; j_gene: TRBJ2-1; d_gene: TRBD2; abundance: few; CDR3aa: CASSLGGGRANEQFF; CDR3nt: TGCGCCAGCAGCTTGGGGGGCGGGAGGGCCAATGAGCAGTTCTTC
len: 13; v_gene: TRBV6-6; j_gene: TRBJ1-3; d_gene: NA; abundance: NA; CDR3aa: CASRTDSGNTIYF; CDR3nt: TGTGCCAGCAGGACGGACTCTGGAAACACCATATATTTT
len: 15; v_gene: TRBV5-6; j_gene: TRBJ2-3; d_gene: NA; abundance: NA; CDR3aa: CASRARGAGGDTQYF; CDR3nt: TGTGCCAGCAGGGCCCGGGGGGCCGGCGGGGATACGCAGTATTTT
len: 16; v_gene: TRBV5-1; j_gene: TRBJ2-5; d_gene: NA; abundance: NA; CDR3aa: CASSLNGQAVQETQYF; CDR3nt: TGCGCCAGCAGCTTGAACGGACAAGCCGTTCAAGAGACCCAGTACTTC
len: 12; v_gene: TRBV9; j_gene: TRBJ1-2; d_gene: TRBD1; abundance: NA; CDR3aa: CASWDSVLGYTF; CDR3nt: TGTGCCAGTTGGGACAGTGTGCTTGGCTACACCTTC
len: 13; v_gene: TRBV10-3; j_gene: TRBJ1-3; d_gene: NA; abundance: NA; CDR3aa: CAISRPQGNTIYF; CDR3nt: TGTGCCATCAGTAGACCCCAGGGGAACACCATATATTTT
len: 15; v_gene: TRBV4-1; j_gene: TRBJ2-1; d_gene: TRBD1; abundance: once; CDR3aa: CASSHSTTGGKEQFF; CDR3nt: TGCGCCAGCAGCCACTCAACTACAGGGGGCAAGGAGCAGTTCTTC